The sequence of this T cell receptor (beta chain) was determined in a study of beta chain features in type 1 diabetes. The study, taken as a whole, reports: Significant though moderate, a shortening of TCRB CDR3s appeared in all four CD4+ subsets of Type 1 diabetes patients. Any HLA-type effect on TCRB rearrangement remained unresolved here. A cDNA-based sequencing approach could over-represent cells with high TCR expression.

This clone was found once. The antigen is unknown. Every donor had blood drawn once into heparin, around 120 mL on average. Sequencing targeted expressed TCRB transcripts, as all isolated RNA had been reverse transcribed. The assay was immunoSEQ multiplex PCR, and TCRdb's table has in-frame clones only and misses some. This table holds 250,000 to 350,000 clones, over 11% found once. CDR3 length: 11 amino acids. Germline V CDR1 and CDR2: SGHAT, FQNNGV. V was shortened by 4 bases and J by 4 bases, with 4 bases between the two germline ends. This TCR was sampled from a young man with type 1 diabetes. Specimen: naive CD4+ T cells from blood. This chain connects TRBV11-2 to TRBJ2-5; no definite D call. The CDR3 region has the DNA TGTGCCAGCAGCTACTTAGAGACCCAGTACTTC. Protein: CASSYLETQYF.